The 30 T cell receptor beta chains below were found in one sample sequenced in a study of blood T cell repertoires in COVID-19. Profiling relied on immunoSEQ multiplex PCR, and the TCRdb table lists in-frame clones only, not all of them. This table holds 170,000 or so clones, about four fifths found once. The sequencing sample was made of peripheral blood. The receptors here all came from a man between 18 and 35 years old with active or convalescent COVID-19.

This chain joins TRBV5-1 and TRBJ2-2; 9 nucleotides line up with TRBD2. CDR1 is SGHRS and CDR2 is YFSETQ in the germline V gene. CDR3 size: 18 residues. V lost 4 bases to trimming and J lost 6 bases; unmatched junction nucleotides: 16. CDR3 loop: CASSPLPSGASGAGELFF. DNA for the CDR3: TGCGCCAGCAGCCCCTTGCCTAGCGGGGCTTCCGGCGCCGGGGAGCTGTTTTTT. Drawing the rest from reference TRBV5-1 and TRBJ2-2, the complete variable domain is KAGVTQTPRYLIKTRGQQVTLSCSPISGHRSVSWYQQTPGQGLQFLFEYFSETQRNKGNFPGRFSGRQFSNSRSEMNVSTLELGDSALYLCASSPLPSGASGAGELFFGEGSRLTVL.

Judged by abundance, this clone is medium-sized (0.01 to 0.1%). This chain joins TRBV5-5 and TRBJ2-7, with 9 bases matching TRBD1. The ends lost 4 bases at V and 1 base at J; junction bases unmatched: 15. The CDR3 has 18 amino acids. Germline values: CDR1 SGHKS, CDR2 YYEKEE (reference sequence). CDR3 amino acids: CASSAAGQGTGPSYEQYF. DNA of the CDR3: TGTGCCAGCAGCGCCGCGGGACAGGGAACGGGGCCTTCCTACGAGCAGTACTTC.

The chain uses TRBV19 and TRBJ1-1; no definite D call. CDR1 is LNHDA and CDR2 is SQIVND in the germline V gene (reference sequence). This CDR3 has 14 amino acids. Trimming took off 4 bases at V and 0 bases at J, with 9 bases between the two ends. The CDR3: CASSNFPMNTEAFF. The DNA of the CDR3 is TGTGCCAGTAGTAATTTCCCTATGAACACTGAAGCTTTCTTT.

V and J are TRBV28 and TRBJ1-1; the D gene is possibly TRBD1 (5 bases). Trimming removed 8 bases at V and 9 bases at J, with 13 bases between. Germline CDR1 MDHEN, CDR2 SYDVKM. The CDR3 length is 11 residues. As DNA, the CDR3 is TGTGCCAGCGGTCTAAACAGGAAAGCTTTCTTT. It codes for CASGLNRKAFF.

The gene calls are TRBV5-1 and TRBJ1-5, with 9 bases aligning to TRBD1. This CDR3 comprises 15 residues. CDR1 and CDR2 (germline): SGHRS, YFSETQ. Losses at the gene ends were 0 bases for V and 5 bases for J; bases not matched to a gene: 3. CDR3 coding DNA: TGCGCCAGCAGCTTGGAGGGGACAGGGCATCAGCCCCAGCATTTT. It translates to CASSLEGTGHQPQHF.

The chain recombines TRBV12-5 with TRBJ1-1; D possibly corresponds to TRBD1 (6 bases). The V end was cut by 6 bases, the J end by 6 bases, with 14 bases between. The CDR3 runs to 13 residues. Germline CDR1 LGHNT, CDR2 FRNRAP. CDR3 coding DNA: TGTGCTAGTGGCCCGAGGGGGGGCGCTGAAGCTTTCTTT. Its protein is CASGPRGGAEAFF.

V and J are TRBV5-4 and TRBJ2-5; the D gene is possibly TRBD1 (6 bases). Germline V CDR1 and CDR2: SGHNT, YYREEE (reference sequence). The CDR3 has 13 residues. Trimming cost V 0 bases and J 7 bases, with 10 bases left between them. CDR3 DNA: TGTGCCAGCAGCTTGGATGTAGGGGGGACCCAGTACTTC. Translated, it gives CASSLDVGGTQYF.

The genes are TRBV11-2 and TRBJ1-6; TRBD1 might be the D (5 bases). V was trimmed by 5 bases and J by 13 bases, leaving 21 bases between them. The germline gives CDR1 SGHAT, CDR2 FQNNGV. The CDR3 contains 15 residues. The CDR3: CASSPLRGVRIPLHF. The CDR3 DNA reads TGTGCCAGCAGCCCCCTAAGGGGTGTGCGAATCCCCCTCCACTTT. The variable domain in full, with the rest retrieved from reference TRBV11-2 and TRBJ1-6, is EAGVAQSPRYKIIEKRQSVAFWCNPISGHATLYWYQQILGQGPKLLIQFQNNGVVDDSQLPKDRFSAERLKGVDSTLKIQPAKLEDSAVYLCASSPLRGVRIPLHFGNGTRLTVT.

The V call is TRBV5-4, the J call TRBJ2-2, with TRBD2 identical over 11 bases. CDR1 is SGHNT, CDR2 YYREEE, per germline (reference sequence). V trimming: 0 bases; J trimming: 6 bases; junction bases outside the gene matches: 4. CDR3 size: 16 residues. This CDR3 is CASSLALAGGSGELFF. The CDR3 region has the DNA TGTGCCAGCAGCTTGGCCCTAGCGGGGGGATCCGGGGAGCTGTTTTTT.

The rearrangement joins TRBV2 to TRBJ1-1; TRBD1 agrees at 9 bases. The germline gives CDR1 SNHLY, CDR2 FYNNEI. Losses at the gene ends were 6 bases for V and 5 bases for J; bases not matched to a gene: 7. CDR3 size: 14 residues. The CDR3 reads CASRGTGRGTEAFF. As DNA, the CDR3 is TGTGCCAGCAGGGGGACAGGGAGGGGAACTGAAGCTTTCTTT.

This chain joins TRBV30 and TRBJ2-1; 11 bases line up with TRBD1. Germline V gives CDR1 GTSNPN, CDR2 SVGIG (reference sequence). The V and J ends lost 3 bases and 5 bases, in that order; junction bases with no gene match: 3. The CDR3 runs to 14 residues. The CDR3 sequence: CAWSRDRGNNEQFF. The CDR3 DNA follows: TGTGCCTGGAGCCGGGACAGGGGGAACAATGAGCAGTTCTTC.

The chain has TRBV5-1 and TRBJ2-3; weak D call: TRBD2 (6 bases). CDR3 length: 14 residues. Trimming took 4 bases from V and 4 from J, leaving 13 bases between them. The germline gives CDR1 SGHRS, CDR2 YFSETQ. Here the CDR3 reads CASSTGGGADTQYF. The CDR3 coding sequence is TGCGCCAGCAGCACTGGGGGAGGAGCAGATACGCAGTATTTT.

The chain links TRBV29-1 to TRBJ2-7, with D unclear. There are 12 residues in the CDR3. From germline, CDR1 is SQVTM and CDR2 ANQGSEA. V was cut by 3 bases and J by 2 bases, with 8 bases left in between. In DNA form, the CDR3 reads TGCAGCGTTGAGGTCGGAGCCTACGAGCAGTACTTC. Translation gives CSVEVGAYEQYF.

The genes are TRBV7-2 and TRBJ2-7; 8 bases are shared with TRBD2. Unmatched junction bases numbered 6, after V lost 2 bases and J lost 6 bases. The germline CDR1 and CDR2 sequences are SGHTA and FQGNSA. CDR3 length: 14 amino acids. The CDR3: CASSLSGRTGEQYF. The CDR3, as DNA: TGTGCCAGCAGCTTAAGCGGGAGAACGGGCGAGCAGTACTTC.

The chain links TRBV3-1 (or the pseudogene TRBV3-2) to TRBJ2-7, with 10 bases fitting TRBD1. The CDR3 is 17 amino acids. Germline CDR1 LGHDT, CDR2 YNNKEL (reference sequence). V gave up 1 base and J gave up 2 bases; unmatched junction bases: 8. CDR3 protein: CASSQGHRDRGPYEQYF. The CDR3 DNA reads TGTGCCAGCAGCCAAGGGCACCGGGACAGGGGACCCTACGAGCAGTACTTC.

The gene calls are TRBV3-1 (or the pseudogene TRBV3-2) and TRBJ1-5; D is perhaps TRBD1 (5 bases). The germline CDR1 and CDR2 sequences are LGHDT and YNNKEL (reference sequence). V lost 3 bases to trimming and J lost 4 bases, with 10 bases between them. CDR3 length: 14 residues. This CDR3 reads CASSQDIFNQPQHF. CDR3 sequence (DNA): TGTGCCAGCAGCCAGGACATATTTAATCAGCCCCAGCATTTT.

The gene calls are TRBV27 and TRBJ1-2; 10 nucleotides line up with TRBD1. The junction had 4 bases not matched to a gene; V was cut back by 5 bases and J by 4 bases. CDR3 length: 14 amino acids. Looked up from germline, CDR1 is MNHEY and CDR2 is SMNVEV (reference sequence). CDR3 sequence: CASSTGTGAYGYTF. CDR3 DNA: TGTGCCAGCAGTACCGGGACAGGGGCCTATGGCTACACCTTC.

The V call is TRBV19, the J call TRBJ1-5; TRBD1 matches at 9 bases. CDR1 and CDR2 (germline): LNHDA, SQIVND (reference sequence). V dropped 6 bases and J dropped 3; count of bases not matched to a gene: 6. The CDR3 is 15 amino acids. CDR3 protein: CASSLRDRANQPQHF. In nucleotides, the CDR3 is TGTGCCAGTAGCCTCCGGGACAGGGCCAATCAGCCCCAGCATTTT.

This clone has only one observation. CDR3 coding DNA: TGTGCCAGCAGCCCTGTGGGGAGGCAGCCCCAGCATTTT. This codes for CASSPVGRQPQHF. The chain joins TRBV27 to TRBJ1-5; D unclear. Per germline, CDR1 MNHEY and CDR2 SMNVEV (reference sequence). V lost 6 bases and J 7 bases, leaving 13 bases between the germline ends. The CDR3 sequence is 13 residues long.

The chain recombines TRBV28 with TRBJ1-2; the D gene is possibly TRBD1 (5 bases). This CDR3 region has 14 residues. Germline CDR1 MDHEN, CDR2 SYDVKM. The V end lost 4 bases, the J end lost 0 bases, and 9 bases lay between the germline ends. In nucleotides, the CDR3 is TGTGCCAGCAGTTCCGGGACTGCTAACTATGGCTACACCTTC. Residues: CASSSGTANYGYTF.

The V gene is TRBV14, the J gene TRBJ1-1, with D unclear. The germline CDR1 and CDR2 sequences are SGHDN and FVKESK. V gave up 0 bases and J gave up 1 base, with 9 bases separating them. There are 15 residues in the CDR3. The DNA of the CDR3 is TGTGCCAGCAGCCAAGAGGTCGCCAGGAACACTGAAGCTTTCTTT. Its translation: CASSQEVARNTEAFF.

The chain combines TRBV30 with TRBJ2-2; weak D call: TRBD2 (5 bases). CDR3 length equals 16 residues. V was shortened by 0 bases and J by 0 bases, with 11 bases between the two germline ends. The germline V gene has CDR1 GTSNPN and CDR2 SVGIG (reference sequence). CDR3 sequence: CAWSVSRAANTGELFF. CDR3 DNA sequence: TGTGCCTGGAGTGTGTCGAGGGCAGCGAACACCGGGGAGCTGTTTTTT.

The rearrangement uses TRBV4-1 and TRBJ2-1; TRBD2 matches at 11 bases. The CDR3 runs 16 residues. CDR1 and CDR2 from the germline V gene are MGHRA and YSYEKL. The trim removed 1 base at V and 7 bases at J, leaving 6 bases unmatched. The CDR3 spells CASSQVLAGGINEQFF. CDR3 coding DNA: TGCGCCAGCAGCCAAGTGCTAGCGGGGGGAATTAATGAGCAGTTCTTC.

The chain's CDR3 is CASSQSDQPQHF. The CDR3 DNA is TGTGCCAGCAGCCAAAGCGATCAGCCCCAGCATTTT. The chain employs TRBV12-3 or TRBV12-4 and TRBJ1-5, with D uncertain. The CDR3 extends over 12 amino acids. V lost 6 bases to trimming and J lost 5 bases, with 8 bases between them.

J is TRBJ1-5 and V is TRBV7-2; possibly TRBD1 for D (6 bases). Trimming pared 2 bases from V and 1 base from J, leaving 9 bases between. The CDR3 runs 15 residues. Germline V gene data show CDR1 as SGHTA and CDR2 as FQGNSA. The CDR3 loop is CASSLTGMSNQPQHF. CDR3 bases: TGTGCCAGCAGCTTAACAGGGATGAGCAATCAGCCCCAGCATTTT.

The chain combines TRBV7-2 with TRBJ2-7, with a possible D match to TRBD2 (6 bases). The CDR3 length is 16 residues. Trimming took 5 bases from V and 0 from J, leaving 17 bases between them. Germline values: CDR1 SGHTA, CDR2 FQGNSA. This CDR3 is CASSAGIGTLSYEQYF. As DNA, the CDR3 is TGTGCCAGCAGCGCGGGGATAGGCACCCTCTCCTACGAGCAGTACTTC.

The CDR3 spells CASSEGALSYEQYF. For the CDR3, the DNA is TGTGCCAGCAGTGAGGGGGCCCTCTCCTACGAGCAGTACTTC. The chain has TRBV2 and TRBJ2-7; D possibly corresponds to TRBD1 (6 bases). CDR3 length equals 14 residues. Between the trimmed V and J ends, which lost 3 bases and 0 bases, there was a span of 9 bases. The germline gives CDR1 SNHLY, CDR2 FYNNEI.

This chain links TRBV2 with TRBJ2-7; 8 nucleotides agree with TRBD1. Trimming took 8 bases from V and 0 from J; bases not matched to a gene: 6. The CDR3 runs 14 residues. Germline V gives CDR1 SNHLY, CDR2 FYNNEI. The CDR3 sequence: CASGGTGGSYEQYF. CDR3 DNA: TGTGCCAGCGGGGGGACAGGCGGCTCCTACGAGCAGTACTTC.

The CDR3 region has the DNA TGTGCCAGCAGCTTGGCGGGACTAGCGGTGAACACCGGGGAGCTGTTTTTT. It translates to CASSLAGLAVNTGELFF. The V gene is TRBV5-8, the J gene TRBJ2-2; TRBD2 matches at 11 bases. Germline CDR1 reads SGHTS; CDR2 reads YDEGEE. The CDR3 has 17 residues. The junction had 2 bases not matched to a gene; V was cut back by 0 bases and J by 1 base.

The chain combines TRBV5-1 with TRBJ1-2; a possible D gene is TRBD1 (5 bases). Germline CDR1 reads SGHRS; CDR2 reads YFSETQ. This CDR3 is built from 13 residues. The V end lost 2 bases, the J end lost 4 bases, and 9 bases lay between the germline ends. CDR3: CASSFDSFYGYTF. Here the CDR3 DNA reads TGCGCCAGCAGCTTCGACAGCTTCTATGGCTACACCTTC.